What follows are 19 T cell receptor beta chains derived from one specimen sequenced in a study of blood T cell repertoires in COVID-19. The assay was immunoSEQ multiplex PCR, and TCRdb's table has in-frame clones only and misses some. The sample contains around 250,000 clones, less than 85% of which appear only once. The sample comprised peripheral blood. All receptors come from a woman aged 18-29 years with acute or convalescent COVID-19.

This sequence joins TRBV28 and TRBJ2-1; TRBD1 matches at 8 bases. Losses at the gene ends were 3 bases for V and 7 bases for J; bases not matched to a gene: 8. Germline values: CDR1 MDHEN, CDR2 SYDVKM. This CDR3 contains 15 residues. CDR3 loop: CASSFGGTGSNEQFF. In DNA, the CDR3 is TGTGCCAGCAGTTTTGGGGGGACAGGTTCGAATGAGCAGTTCTTC.

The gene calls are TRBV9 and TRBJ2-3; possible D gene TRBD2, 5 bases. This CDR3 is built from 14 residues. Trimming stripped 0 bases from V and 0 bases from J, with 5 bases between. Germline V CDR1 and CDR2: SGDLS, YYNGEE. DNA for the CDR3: TGTGCCAGCAGCGTAGGCGGGAGCACAGATACGCAGTATTTT. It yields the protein CASSVGGSTDTQYF. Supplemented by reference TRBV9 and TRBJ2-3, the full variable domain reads DSGVTQTPKHLITATGQRVTLRCSPRSGDLSVYWYQQSLDQGLQFLIQYYNGEERAKGNILERFSAQQFPDLHSELNLSSLELGDSALYFCASSVGGSTDTQYFGPGTRLTVL.

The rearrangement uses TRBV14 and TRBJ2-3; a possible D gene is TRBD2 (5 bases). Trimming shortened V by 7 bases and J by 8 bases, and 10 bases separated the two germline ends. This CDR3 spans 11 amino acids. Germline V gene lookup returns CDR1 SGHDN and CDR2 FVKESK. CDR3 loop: CASNGGSTQYF. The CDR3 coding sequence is TGTGCCAGCAATGGAGGCTCTACGCAGTATTTT.

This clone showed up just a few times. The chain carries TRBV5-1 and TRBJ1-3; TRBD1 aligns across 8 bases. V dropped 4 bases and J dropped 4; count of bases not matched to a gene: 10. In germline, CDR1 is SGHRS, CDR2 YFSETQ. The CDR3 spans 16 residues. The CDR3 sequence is CASSLPTGVEGNTIYF. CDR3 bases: TGCGCCAGCAGCCTACCGACAGGGGTAGAGGGAAACACCATATATTTT.

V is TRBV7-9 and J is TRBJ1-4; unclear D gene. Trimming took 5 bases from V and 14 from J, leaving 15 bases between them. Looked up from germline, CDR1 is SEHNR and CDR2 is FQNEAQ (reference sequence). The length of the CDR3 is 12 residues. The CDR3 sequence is CASSKDRELLFF. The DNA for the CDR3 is TGTGCCAGCAGCAAAGACCGGGAGTTGCTGTTTTTT.

CDR3 nucleotides: TGCGCCAGCAGCCAAGGGGTAGGGGGTTATGGCTACACCTTC. Translated, it gives CASSQGVGGYGYTF. The rearrangement uses TRBV4-3 and TRBJ1-2, with D possibly TRBD1 on 6 matching bases. CDR1 is LGHNA, CDR2 YSLEER, per germline. V was cut by 1 base and J by 5 bases, with 11 bases left in between. The CDR3 loop spans 14 amino acids.

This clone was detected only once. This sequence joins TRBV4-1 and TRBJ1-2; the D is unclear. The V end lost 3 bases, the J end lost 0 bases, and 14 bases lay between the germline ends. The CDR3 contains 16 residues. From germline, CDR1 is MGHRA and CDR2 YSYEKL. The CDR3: CASSQGRERANYGYTF. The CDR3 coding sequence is TGCGCCAGCAGCCAGGGGAGGGAGAGAGCTAACTATGGCTACACCTTC.

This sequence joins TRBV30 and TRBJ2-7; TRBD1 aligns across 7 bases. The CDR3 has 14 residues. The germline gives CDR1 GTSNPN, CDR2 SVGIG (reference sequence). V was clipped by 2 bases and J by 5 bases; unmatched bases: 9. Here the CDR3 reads CAWSRRDSKNEQYF. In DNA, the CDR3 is TGTGCCTGGAGTCGCCGGGACAGTAAAAACGAGCAGTACTTC.

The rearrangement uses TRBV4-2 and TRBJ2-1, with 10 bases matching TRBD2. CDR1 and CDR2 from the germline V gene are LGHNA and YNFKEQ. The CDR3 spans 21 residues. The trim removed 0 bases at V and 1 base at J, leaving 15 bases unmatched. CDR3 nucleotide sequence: TGTGCCAGCAGCCAAGATAGGCTAGCGGGAGCTCGGCCTGTTTCCTACAATGAGCAGTTCTTC. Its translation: CASSQDRLAGARPVSYNEQFF.

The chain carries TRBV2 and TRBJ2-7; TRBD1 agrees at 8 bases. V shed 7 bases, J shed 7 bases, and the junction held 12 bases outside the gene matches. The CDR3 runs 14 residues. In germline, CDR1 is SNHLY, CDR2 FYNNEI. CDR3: CASNGQGFMGEQYF. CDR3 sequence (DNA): TGTGCCAGCAATGGACAGGGTTTTATGGGGGAGCAGTACTTC.

The CDR3 loop reads CASSVGGGGYNEKLFF. In nucleotides, the CDR3 is TGTGCCAGCAGCGTAGGGGGTGGGGGCTACAATGAAAAACTGTTTTTT. The chain joins TRBV9 to TRBJ1-4, with D maybe TRBD1 (6 bases). Trimming shortened V by 0 bases and J by 5 bases, and 14 bases separated the two germline ends. CDR3 size: 16 residues. Germline CDR1 is SGDLS and CDR2 is YYNGEE.

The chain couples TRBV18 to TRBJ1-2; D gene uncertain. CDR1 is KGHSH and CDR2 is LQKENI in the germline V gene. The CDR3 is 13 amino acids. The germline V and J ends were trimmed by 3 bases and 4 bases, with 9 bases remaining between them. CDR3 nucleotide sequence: TGTGCCAGCTCACCTCCGGGGTTCTATGGCTACACCTTC. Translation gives CASSPPGFYGYTF. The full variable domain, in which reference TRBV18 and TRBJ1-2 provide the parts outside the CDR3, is NAGVMQNPRHLVRRRGQEARLRCSPMKGHSHVYWYRQLPEEGLKFMVYLQKENIIDESGMPKERFSAEFPKEGPSILRIQQVVRGDSAAYFCASSPPGFYGYTFGSGTRLTVV.

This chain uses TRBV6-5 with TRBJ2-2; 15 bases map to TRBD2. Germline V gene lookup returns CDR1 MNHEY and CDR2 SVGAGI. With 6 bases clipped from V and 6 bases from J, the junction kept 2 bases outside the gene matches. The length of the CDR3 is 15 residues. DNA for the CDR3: TGTGCCAGCAGCCGGACTAGCGGGAGGGCCGGGGAGCTGTTTTTT. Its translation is CASSRTSGRAGELFF.

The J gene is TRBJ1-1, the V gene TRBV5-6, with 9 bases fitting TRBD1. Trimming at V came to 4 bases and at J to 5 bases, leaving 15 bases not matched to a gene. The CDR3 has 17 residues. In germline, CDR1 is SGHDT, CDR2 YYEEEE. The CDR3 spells CASSPSNRGRGLTEAFF. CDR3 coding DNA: TGTGCCAGCAGCCCCTCTAACAGGGGGCGCGGTTTGACTGAAGCTTTCTTT. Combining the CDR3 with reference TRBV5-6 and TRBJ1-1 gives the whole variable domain DAGVTQSPTHLIKTRGQQVTLRCSPKSGHDTVSWYQQALGQGPQFIFQYYEEEERQRGNFPDRFSGHQFPNYSSELNVNALLLGDSALYLCASSPSNRGRGLTEAFFGQGTRLTVV.

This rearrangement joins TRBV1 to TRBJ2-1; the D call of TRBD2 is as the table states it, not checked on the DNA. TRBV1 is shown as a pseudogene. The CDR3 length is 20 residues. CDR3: CTSSPVQGLAGALFGDEQFF. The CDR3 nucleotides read TGCACCAGCAGCCCGGTGCAAGGACTAGCGGGAGCCCTGTTTGGCGATGAGCAGTTCTTC.

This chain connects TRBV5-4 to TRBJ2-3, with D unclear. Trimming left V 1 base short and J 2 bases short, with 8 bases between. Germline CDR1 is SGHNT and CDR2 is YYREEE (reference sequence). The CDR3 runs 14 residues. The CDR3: CASSLTASTDTQYF. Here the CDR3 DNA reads TGTGCCAGCAGCTTGACAGCTTCCACAGATACGCAGTATTTT.

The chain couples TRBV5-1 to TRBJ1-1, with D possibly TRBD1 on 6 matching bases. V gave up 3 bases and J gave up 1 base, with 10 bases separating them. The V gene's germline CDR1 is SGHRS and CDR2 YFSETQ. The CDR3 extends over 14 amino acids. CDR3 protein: CASSSDSENTEAFF. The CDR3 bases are TGCGCCAGCAGCTCGGACAGTGAGAACACTGAAGCTTTCTTT.

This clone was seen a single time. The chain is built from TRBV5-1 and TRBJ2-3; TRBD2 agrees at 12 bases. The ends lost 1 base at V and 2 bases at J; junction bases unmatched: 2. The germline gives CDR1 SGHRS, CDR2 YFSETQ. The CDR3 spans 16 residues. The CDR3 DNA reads TGCGCCAGCAGCTTGCCTAGCGGGAGGGCCACAGATACGCAGTATTTT. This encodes CASSLPSGRATDTQYF.

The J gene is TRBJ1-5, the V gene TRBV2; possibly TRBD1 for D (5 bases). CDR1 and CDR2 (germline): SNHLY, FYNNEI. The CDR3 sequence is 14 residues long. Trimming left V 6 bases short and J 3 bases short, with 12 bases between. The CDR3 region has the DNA TGTGCCAGCAGGCACGACAGCTACAATCAGCCCCAGCATTTT. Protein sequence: CASRHDSYNQPQHF.